This T cell receptor beta chain comes out of a study of metastatic and nonmetastatic thyroid tumors. Study-wide context: Blood and tumor or nodule tissue repertoires from malignant and benign thyroid patients were compared. Findings of the study overall: The reported finding was significantly higher TCR beta diversity in malignant thyroid tumors relative to benign nodules, in blood and tumor.

With regard to this clone: Its antigen is still unknown.

The CDR3 covers 15 residues. The germline gives CDR1 PRHDT, CDR2 FYEKMQ (reference sequence). After removal of 0 bases from V and 0 bases from J, the junction contained 1 base not matched to a gene. How the authors handled the data: A classifier for distant metastasis in papillary thyroid cancer was constructed using CDR3 differences observed across clinicopathological groups. TCRdb reanalyzed the PCR reads via MiXCR. TCRdb, not the authors, supplied the V and J calls. Among about 20,000 clones listed, 30% to 40% were seen once. Thyroid surgery was performed in patients who had received no treatment beforehand.

Sample: tumor tissue. This chain joins TRBV13 and TRBJ2-5; 7 bases map to TRBD1. This receptor was identified in a male donor with papillary thyroid cancer or a benign thyroid nodule (not recorded which). Some clones in this sample may be carry-over from other donors' samples. CDR3 loop: CASSLGDRYQETQYF. The CDR3 nucleotides read TGTGCCAGCAGCTTAGGGGACAGGTACCAAGAGACCCAGTACTTC.